This entry lists 7 T cell receptor beta chains sequenced from one sample in a study of CD4 T cells in relation to SARS-CoV-2 and coronaviruses. Profiling relied on immunoSEQ multiplex PCR, and the TCRdb table lists in-frame clones only, not all of them. This sample has approximately 20,000 clones, with roughly 62% found just once. Before the COVID-19 pandemic, during about 2011-2019, CD4+ T cells were taken from unexposed donors. CD4+ T cells were isolated from the cells after less than 13 days of culture. Their cognate antigens are unknown. The sample comprised CD4+ T cells from PBMCs, cultured in vitro. The receptors here all came from a human donor in good health.

With regard to this clone: It is likely a read error, because the conserved phenylalanine at the end of the CDR3 is missing. No DNA is shown, since the ends of the CDR3 on it are uncertain; the CDR3 is the one TCRdb lists. CDR3 in amino acids: CASSLGQDRALSI. V usage is TRBV7-9 and J usage is TRBJ1-1; TRBD1 is the table's D call and was not checked against the DNA. CDR1 is SEHNR, CDR2 FQNEAQ, per germline (reference sequence). The CDR3 has 13 residues if both end residues are counted.

This clone was seen only a few times. This chain links TRBV9 with TRBJ2-2; TRBD2 matches 11 bases. CDR3 length equals 15 residues. Germline CDR1 reads SGDLS; CDR2 reads YYNGEE. V dropped 1 base and J dropped 6; count of bases not matched to a gene: 2. The CDR3 spells CASSVLLAGAGELFF. The CDR3 DNA reads as TGTGCCAGCAGCGTATTACTAGCGGGAGCCGGGGAGCTGTTTTTT.

This clone was counted a few times. The V gene is TRBV30, the J gene TRBJ1-1; no reliable D call. The CDR3 loop spans 12 amino acids. Trimming cost V 0 bases and J 3 bases, with 5 bases left between them. CDR1 is GTSNPN and CDR2 is SVGIG in the germline V gene (reference sequence). CDR3 nucleotide sequence: TGTGCCTGGAGTGTAGTCCACACTGAAGCTTTCTTT. Amino acids: CAWSVVHTEAFF.

The gene calls are TRBV6-2 or TRBV6-3 and TRBJ2-3; tentatively, D is TRBD2 (6 bases). V lost 2 bases to trimming and J lost 2 bases, with 14 bases between them. The CDR3 runs 16 residues. Germline values: CDR1 MNHEY, CDR2 SVGEGT. CDR3 protein: CASSYDGGFITDTQYF. The CDR3, as DNA: TGTGCCAGCAGTTACGATGGGGGGTTTATCACAGATACGCAGTATTTT.

This chain links TRBV7-2 with TRBJ2-2, with D possibly being TRBD1 (6 bases). V lost 0 bases to trimming and J lost 0 bases, with 8 bases between them. The CDR3 loop spans 16 amino acids. Germline CDR1 and CDR2: SGHTA and FQGNSA. The CDR3 nucleotides are TGTGCCAGCAGCTTAGCGCAGGGGCCGAACACCGGGGAGCTGTTTTTT. It codes for CASSLAQGPNTGELFF.

The chain is built from TRBV6-5 and TRBJ1-2; possible D gene TRBD1, 6 bases. CDR1 and CDR2 from the germline V gene are MNHEY and SVGAGI. The CDR3 loop spans 13 amino acids. V was shortened by 8 bases and J by 5 bases, with 15 bases between the two germline ends. The CDR3 loop is CASRRGAGYGYTF. In DNA form, the CDR3 reads TGTGCCAGCCGGAGGGGGGCAGGGTATGGCTACACCTTC.

This sequence joins TRBV5-1 and TRBJ1-6, with 9 nucleotides matching TRBD1. Trimming at V came to 4 bases and at J to 7 bases, leaving 15 bases not matched to a gene. This CDR3 has 18 residues. Germline lookup yields CDR1 SGHRS and CDR2 YFSETQ. The CDR3 nucleotides are TGCGCCAGCAGCAGGACGGGGACAGGGCTCTTGGCGAATTCACCCCTCCACTTT. It yields the protein CASSRTGTGLLANSPLHF.